This T cell receptor beta chain is from a study of cytomegalovirus exposure and HLA in healthy donors. Study-level results: With later analysis, a missense DCLRE1C variant became linked to TCR beta V- and J-gene trimming. The records held CMV serostatus as the only immune exposure information.

As regards this clone: Its specificity is not known.

It was with 60 Vbeta and 13 Jbeta primers that the PCR ran. Assay used: immunoSEQ multiplex PCR; TCRdb lists only in-frame clones, some missing. The sample consists of 100,000 to 150,000 clones, roughly a tenth of them appearing once. The CDR3 is 15 amino acids. With V trimmed by 2 bases and J by 1 base, 7 bases remained unmatched. Germline assignment: CDR1 GTSNPN and CDR2 SVGIG (reference sequence). Input material: PBMCs. This chain uses TRBV30 with TRBJ2-7; 8 nucleotides match TRBD2. The receptor was derived from a young woman in good health and CMV-seropositive. The CDR3 loop is CAWSRAGGWSYEQYF. Here the CDR3 DNA reads TGTGCCTGGAGTAGGGCGGGAGGATGGTCCTACGAGCAGTACTTC.